These T cell receptor beta chains were read from a single sample in a study of blood T cells in healthy people across ages. TCRdb reanalysed the 5' RACE reads using MiXCR and keeps one entry per CDR3 protein. The sample shows 600,000 to 850,000 distinct CDR3 sequences, approximately 39% of them seen only once. The sequenced sample was blood. Receptor source: a woman aged 55-69 years in good health. The CDR3 runs from the conserved cysteine through the conserved F or W. The D gene is left open where the match is weak. Not all rows give a size; the values are once, few, many and, for expanded clones, a class.

D: -; J: TRBJ2-3; size: -; V: TRBV4-3; length: 16; DNA: TGCGCCAGCAGCCAAGGACTGGGGGAGAACACAGATACGCAGTATTTT; CDR3: CASSQGLGENTDTQYF
D: TRBD2; J: TRBJ2-1; size: -; V: TRBV30; length: 15; DNA: TGTGCCTGGAGTGGGGTCGGGAGGGCCTCCAATGAGCAGTTCTTC; CDR3: CAWSGVGRASNEQFF
D: -; J: TRBJ1-5; size: -; V: TRBV2; length: 13; DNA: TGTGCCAGCAGTGAAACGGGGGGATTAGCCCAGCATTTT; CDR3: CASSETGGLAQHF
D: -; J: TRBJ2-5; size: -; V: TRBV20-1; length: 17; DNA: TGCAGTGCTAGAGTAGGGGGAGTCAGCGGCCCCCAAGAGACCCAGTACTTC; CDR3: CSARVGGVSGPQETQYF
D: -; J: TRBJ2-6; size: few; V: TRBV7-8; length: 15; DNA: TGTGCCAGCCGCAGTCTGGTATCTGGGGCCAACGTCCTGACTTTC; CDR3: CASRSLVSGANVLTF
D: TRBD1; J: TRBJ2-3; size: -; V: TRBV7-2; length: 15; DNA: TGTGCCAGCAACCACCAGGACAGGGCTTCGGATACGCAGTATTTT; CDR3: CASNHQDRASDTQYF
D: -; J: TRBJ2-1; size: few; V: TRBV21-1; length: 13; DNA: TGTGCCAGCAGCGAAACAGGGTTCAATGAGCAGTTCTTC; CDR3: CASSETGFNEQFF
D: -; J: TRBJ2-1; size: -; V: TRBV3-1; length: 14; DNA: TGTGCCAGCAGTCAAGGTTTACAGAACGATGAGCAGTTCTTC; CDR3: CASSQGLQNDEQFF
D: TRBD1; J: TRBJ2-3; size: -; V: TRBV20-1; length: 13; DNA: TGCAGTGCTGAGGCAGGGGGCACGGATACGCAGTATTTT; CDR3: CSAEAGGTDTQYF
D: -; J: TRBJ1-5; size: once; V: TRBV30; length: 13; DNA: TGTGCCTATGACGGAAATAGCAATCAGCCCCAGCATTTT; CDR3: CAYDGNSNQPQHF
D: -; J: TRBJ2-7; size: many; V: TRBV7-2; length: 14; DNA: TGTGCCAGCAGCCTCCAGGATTTCTCCTACGAGCAGTACTTC; CDR3: CASSLQDFSYEQYF
D: -; J: TRBJ2-6; size: -; V: TRBV5-4; length: 14; DNA: TGTGCCAGCACCCGATACTCTGGGGCCAACGTCCTGACTTTC; CDR3: CASTRYSGANVLTF
D: -; J: TRBJ1-2; size: -; V: TRBV2; length: 13; DNA: TGTGCCAGCAGTGAAGCGTCAGACTATGGCTACACCTTC; CDR3: CASSEASDYGYTF
D: -; J: TRBJ2-1; size: few; V: TRBV6-1; length: 15; DNA: TGTGCCAGCAGTGGACCACCCGGGGTTCACAATGAGCAGTTCTTC; CDR3: CASSGPPGVHNEQFF
D: -; J: TRBJ2-3; size: -; V: TRBV15; length: 16; DNA: TGTGCCACCAGCAGACGCGGACAGGGAGGGAGGGATACGCAGTATTTT; CDR3: CATSRRGQGGRDTQYF
D: TRBD2; J: TRBJ2-7; size: -; V: TRBV7-3; length: 13; DNA: TGTGCCAGCAGCACTACTAGCGTCAATGAGCAGTACTTC; CDR3: CASSTTSVNEQYF
D: -; J: TRBJ2-7; size: -; V: TRBV4-3; length: 15; DNA: TGCGCCAGCAGCCAGAGGACATCCCTTTCCTACGAGCAGTACTTC; CDR3: CASSQRTSLSYEQYF
D: -; J: TRBJ2-3; size: once; V: TRBV5-1; length: 15; DNA: TGCGCCAGCAGCTTGGTGGGGGCCAGCCGGGATACGCAGTATTTT; CDR3: CASSLVGASRDTQYF
D: -; J: TRBJ2-3; size: -; V: TRBV11-2; length: 17; DNA: TGTGCCAGCAGCCCGAAACTCACTCGACCATCCACAGATACGCAGTATTTT; CDR3: CASSPKLTRPSTDTQYF
D: TRBD1; J: TRBJ1-6; size: -; V: TRBV7-2; length: 19; DNA: TGTGCCAGCAGCTTGACAGGGGCTTACTTCAGCTCCTATAATTCACCCCTCCACTTT; CDR3: CASSLTGAYFSSYNSPLHF
D: -; J: TRBJ2-3; size: -; V: TRBV29-1; length: 15; DNA: TGCAGCGTTGAACCCCAGGGCGAGGGCACAGATACGCAGTATTTT; CDR3: CSVEPQGEGTDTQYF
D: TRBD2; J: TRBJ2-3; size: -; V: TRBV20-1; length: 14; DNA: TGCAGTGTTAGGAAGCTAGCGGGAGTAGATACGCAGTATTTT; CDR3: CSVRKLAGVDTQYF
D: TRBD1; J: TRBJ2-2; size: -; V: TRBV20-1; length: 16; DNA: TGCAGTGCTAGAGATCTGAACAGGGGGAACACCGGGGAGCTGTTTTTT; CDR3: CSARDLNRGNTGELFF
D: TRBD1; J: TRBJ1-1; size: once; V: TRBV3-1; length: 16; DNA: TGTGCCAGCAGCCCCAGACAGGGGATCATGAACACTGAAGCTTTCTTT; CDR3: CASSPRQGIMNTEAFF
D: -; J: TRBJ2-2; size: once; V: TRBV7-9; length: 16; DNA: TGTGCCAGCAGCCATCCCTGGGGGCTCAACACCGGGGAGCTGTTTTTT; CDR3: CASSHPWGLNTGELFF
D: -; J: TRBJ2-7; size: -; V: TRBV3-1; length: 14; DNA: TGTGCCAGCAGCCAAGGACCCCTGGGGAGCGAGCAGTACTTC; CDR3: CASSQGPLGSEQYF
D: -; J: TRBJ1-2; size: few; V: TRBV27; length: 13; DNA: TGTGCCAGCAGCTTCTCGAACAACTATGGCTACACCTTC; CDR3: CASSFSNNYGYTF
D: TRBD2; J: TRBJ2-3; size: -; V: TRBV7-3; length: 16; DNA: TGTGCCAGCAGCTTCGGACTAGCGGAGAACACAGATACGCAGTATTTT; CDR3: CASSFGLAENTDTQYF
D: -; J: TRBJ1-2; size: few; V: TRBV7-2; length: 12; DNA: TGTGCCAGCAGCTTCGACATTGGGGGCTACACCTTC; CDR3: CASSFDIGGYTF
D: TRBD2; J: TRBJ2-5; size: -; V: TRBV20-1; length: 14; DNA: TGCAGTGCTAGATCGGGACTAGCGGGAGGAGCGCAGTACTTC; CDR3: CSARSGLAGGAQYF
D: TRBD1; J: TRBJ2-7; size: -; V: TRBV6-6; length: 14; DNA: TGTGCCAGCACCTTGGACAGGGATCGCAACGAGCAGTACTTC; CDR3: CASTLDRDRNEQYF
D: TRBD2; J: TRBJ2-3; size: once; V: TRBV9; length: 16; DNA: TGTGCCAGCAGCGTAGAAGCGGGAGGGCCGGGAGATACGCAGTATTTT; CDR3: CASSVEAGGPGDTQYF
D: TRBD2; J: TRBJ2-1; size: -; V: TRBV4-3; length: 16; DNA: TGCGCCAGCAGCCAAGATCCCCAGCGGGGGGGCAATGAGCAGTTCTTC; CDR3: CASSQDPQRGGNEQFF
D: TRBD2; J: TRBJ2-3; size: -; V: TRBV5-6; length: 13; DNA: TGTGCCAGCAGCCATGGACTAGCAGATACGCAGTATTTT; CDR3: CASSHGLADTQYF
D: -; J: TRBJ2-3; size: -; V: TRBV12-5; length: 17; DNA: TGTGCTAGTGGTTTGGGCGCTACGGGACGGAAAGGAGATACGCAGTATTTT; CDR3: CASGLGATGRKGDTQYF
D: -; J: TRBJ1-1; size: -; V: TRBV27; length: 15; DNA: TGTGCCAGCAGTTTACGAGCAGGGTTCGCACCTGAAGCTTTCTTT; CDR3: CASSLRAGFAPEAFF
D: -; J: TRBJ1-1; size: few; V: TRBV7-2; length: 15; DNA: TGTGCCAGCACCAAAAAGGCAGGGCAGAACACTGAAGCTTTCTTT; CDR3: CASTKKAGQNTEAFF
D: TRBD1; J: TRBJ2-1; size: once; V: TRBV9; length: 15; DNA: TGTGCCAGCAGCCCTCGGGACAGGGGTTCCAATGAGCAGTTCTTC; CDR3: CASSPRDRGSNEQFF
D: TRBD2; J: TRBJ2-1; size: -; V: TRBV20-1; length: 17; DNA: TGCAGTGCTAGGGTACGGACTAGCGGGGGGGCTTGGAATGAGCAGTTCTTC; CDR3: CSARVRTSGGAWNEQFF
D: -; J: TRBJ2-2; size: -; V: TRBV19; length: 14; DNA: TGTGCCAGTAGTTCCCCCGGGAGTGCCGGGGAGCTGTTTTTT; CDR3: CASSSPGSAGELFF
D: TRBD1; J: TRBJ1-2; size: once; V: TRBV5-1; length: 16; DNA: TGCGCCAGCAGCTTGACTACTGGACAGGGGGTTGGTGGCTACACCTTC; CDR3: CASSLTTGQGVGGYTF
D: TRBD2; J: TRBJ2-7; size: -; V: TRBV20-1; length: 14; DNA: TGCAGTGCGGAGATTGTTAGCGGGAGATGCGAGCAGTACTTC; CDR3: CSAEIVSGRCEQYF